What follows are 30 T cell receptor beta chains derived from one specimen sequenced in a study of blood T cell repertoires in COVID-19. Some clones are missing from TCRdb's copy, which holds only in-frame ones; the method was immunoSEQ multiplex PCR. The sample yields fewer than 400,000 clones, more than 75% seen once. Sequencing input: PBMCs or T cells enriched from blood (not recorded which). Receptors originate from a man aged 30 to 45 who had recovered from COVID-19.

The chain couples TRBV15 to TRBJ2-5; TRBD2 is a possible D gene (6 bases). CDR1 is LNHNV, CDR2 YYDKDF, per germline (reference sequence). The CDR3 is 15 residues long. Trimming removed 5 bases at V and 4 bases at J, with 17 bases between. The CDR3 region is CATSHSSGLRETQYF. The CDR3 bases are TGTGCCACCAGCCACTCCTCGGGACTCCGAGAGACCCAGTACTTC.

The rearrangement links TRBV7-8 to TRBJ2-4; 12 nucleotides match TRBD1. This CDR3 contains 18 residues. CDR1 and CDR2 from the germline V gene are SGHVS and FQNEAQ. V trimming: 7 bases; J trimming: 8 bases; junction bases outside the gene matches: 18. CDR3 bases: TGTGCCAGCACCAAAGATCAATTAGGGACAGGGGGCAGGGACATTCAGTACTTC. Its protein product is CASTKDQLGTGGRDIQYF.

This clone was detected once. J is TRBJ1-5 and V is TRBV7-8; 10 bases match TRBD1. Germline CDR1 SGHVS, CDR2 FQNEAQ. V lost 5 bases, J lost 0 bases, and 10 bases stayed unmatched. This CDR3 region has 18 residues. The CDR3 here is CASSGRQGAYYSNQPQHF. CDR3 bases: TGTGCCAGCAGCGGCCGACAGGGGGCATATTATAGCAATCAGCCCCAGCATTTT.

V and J are TRBV19 and TRBJ1-2; the D gene is possibly TRBD1 (5 bases). Germline lookup yields CDR1 LNHDA and CDR2 SQIVND (reference sequence). There are 15 residues in the CDR3. Trimming removed 5 bases from V and 1 base from J, with 14 bases in between. The CDR3: CASSAASGGNYGYTF. The CDR3 DNA reads TGTGCCAGTAGTGCCGCAAGCGGGGGTAACTATGGCTACACCTTC. The entire variable domain, with the rest obtained from reference TRBV19 and TRBJ1-2, is as follows: DGGITQSPKYLFRKEGQNVTLSCEQNLNHDAMYWYRQDPGQGLRLIYYSQIVNDFQKGDIAEGYSVSREKKESFPLTVTSAQKNPTAFYLCASSAASGGNYGYTFGSGTRLTVV.

The gene calls are TRBV10-3 and TRBJ2-3; the D gene is possibly TRBD1 (5 bases). CDR1 is ENHRY and CDR2 is SYGVKD in the germline V gene. This CDR3 has 13 amino acids. Trimming took 4 bases from V and 4 from J, leaving 9 bases between them. CDR3 coding DNA: TGTGCCATCAGTGCGACAGACGCAGATACGCAGTATTTT. This gives the protein CAISATDADTQYF.

The chain couples TRBV24-1 to TRBJ2-3; 7 bases agree with TRBD1. CDR3 length: 16 amino acids. J lost 2 bases, V lost 5 bases, and 9 bases had no gene match. Germline loops: CDR1 KGHDR, CDR2 SFDVKD. The CDR3 bases are TGTGCCACCAGTGGTAGACAGGGAGCACCCACAGATACGCAGTATTTT. Protein product: CATSGRQGAPTDTQYF.

Details on this clone: Within the sample, other DNA sequences also encode this same CDR3. The chain is built from TRBV5-4 and TRBJ2-5, with D uncertain. Per germline, CDR1 SGHNT and CDR2 YYREEE (reference sequence). This CDR3 region has 14 residues. Trimming left V 3 bases short and J 1 base short, with 10 bases between. In nucleotides, the CDR3 is TGTGCCAGCAGCTCGACGCGGCGCCAAGAGACCCAGTACTTC. This sequence encodes CASSSTRRQETQYF. Looking up the rest from reference TRBV5-4 and TRBJ2-5 gives the full variable domain: ETGVTQSPTHLIKTRGQQVTLRCSSQSGHNTVSWYQQALGQGPQFIFQYYREEENGRGNFPPRFSGLQFPNYSSELNVNALELDDSALYLCASSSTRRQETQYFGPGTRLLVL.

V gene TRBV28 combines with J gene TRBJ2-2; tentative D call: TRBD2 (6 bases). With 8 bases removed from V and 5 bases from J, the gap between germline ends came to 15 bases. The length of the CDR3 is 14 residues. In germline, CDR1 is MDHEN, CDR2 SYDVKM. CDR3 bases: TGTGCCAGCTTTAGGGCGGGGAGAACCGGGGAGCTGTTTTTT. Its translation: CASFRAGRTGELFF. The variable domain in full, with the rest retrieved from reference TRBV28 and TRBJ2-2, is DVKVTQSSRYLVKRTGEKVFLECVQDMDHENMFWYRQDPGLGLRLIYFSYDVKMKEKGDIPEGYSVSREKKERFSLILESASTNQTSMYLCASFRAGRTGELFFGEGSRLTVL.

This clone was seen only once. V and J are TRBV9 and TRBJ2-3; D gene unclear. Germline V CDR1 and CDR2: SGDLS, YYNGEE. CDR3 length: 13 residues. V lost 3 bases, J lost 8 bases, and 13 bases lay in between. CDR3 protein: CASSAYSAGTQYF. The DNA for the CDR3 is TGTGCCAGCAGCGCCTACTCAGCAGGTACGCAGTATTTT.

The V and J genes are TRBV27 and TRBJ1-2; D may be TRBD1 (5 bases). V was shortened by 7 bases and J by 3 bases, with 18 bases between the two germline ends. Germline V gene sequence: CDR1 MNHEY, CDR2 SMNVEV (reference sequence). The CDR3 is made up of 15 amino acids. DNA for the CDR3: TGTGCCAGCAAGGCCCGGGCAGGGTTGGACTATGGCTACACCTTC. Translation gives CASKARAGLDYGYTF.

The rearrangement links TRBV3-1 (or the pseudogene TRBV3-2) to TRBJ1-1; D is unresolved. V was cut by 0 bases and J by 8 bases, with 19 bases left in between. There are 16 residues in the CDR3. Germline loops: CDR1 LGHDT, CDR2 YNNKEL (reference sequence). The CDR3 DNA reads TGTGCCAGCAGCCAAGAGGGAGGAAGGTTTAGATGGGAAGCTTTCTTT. Its protein product is CASSQEGGRFRWEAFF.

This clone was observed a handful of times. J is TRBJ2-1 and V is TRBV5-1; 8 bases are shared with TRBD1. The trim removed 4 bases at V and 4 bases at J, leaving 10 bases unmatched. This CDR3 has 16 amino acids. Germline V lookup: CDR1 SGHRS, CDR2 YFSETQ. DNA for the CDR3: TGCGCCAGCAGCGTATATACAGGGGGGCCATACAATGAGCAGTTCTTC. It translates to CASSVYTGGPYNEQFF.

The genes are TRBV28 and TRBJ2-7; tentative D call: TRBD1 (7 bases). The CDR3 loop spans 17 amino acids. V was clipped by 3 bases and J by 4 bases, with 22 bases between them. Germline assignment: CDR1 MDHEN and CDR2 SYDVKM. CDR3 amino acids: CASSFPRDRSKGYEQYF. CDR3 bases: TGTGCCAGCAGTTTTCCGCGGGACAGAAGTAAGGGTTACGAGCAGTACTTC.

Of note for this clone: Other nucleotide sequences in the sample specify the same CDR3. The chain links TRBV28 to TRBJ1-5, with 9 bases fitting TRBD1. The V segment lost 8 bases and the J segment 6 bases; nucleotides outside the gene matches: 2. This CDR3 contains 12 residues. In germline, CDR1 is MDHEN, CDR2 SYDVKM. The CDR3 protein is CASRQGGQPQHF. In nucleotides, the CDR3 is TGTGCCAGCCGACAGGGGGGTCAGCCCCAGCATTTT.

V gene TRBV28 combines with J gene TRBJ2-3, with D perhaps matching TRBD2 (5 bases). Trimming shortened V by 5 bases and J by 0 bases, and 18 bases separated the two germline ends. CDR1 and CDR2 (germline): MDHEN, SYDVKM. The CDR3 extends over 17 amino acids. Here the CDR3 reads CASSTKEGFTSTDTQYF. CDR3 nucleotides: TGTGCCAGCAGTACAAAAGAGGGATTCACTAGCACAGATACGCAGTATTTT. Full variable domain (outside the CDR3, taken from reference TRBV28 and TRBJ2-3): DVKVTQSSRYLVKRTGEKVFLECVQDMDHENMFWYRQDPGLGLRLIYFSYDVKMKEKGDIPEGYSVSREKKERFSLILESASTNQTSMYLCASSTKEGFTSTDTQYFGPGTRLTVL.

The chain combines TRBV30 with TRBJ2-6; TRBD1 matches 7 bases. The CDR3 totals 15 residues. The ends lost 1 base at V and 3 bases at J; junction bases unmatched: 3. Germline V gene sequence: CDR1 GTSNPN, CDR2 SVGIG (reference sequence). The CDR3 reads CAWSAGTDGANVLTF. The CDR3 DNA reads TGTGCCTGGAGTGCCGGGACAGATGGGGCCAACGTCCTGACTTTC. The full variable domain, its missing parts supplied by reference TRBV30 and TRBJ2-6, is SQTIHQWPATLVQPVGSPLSLECTVEGTSNPNLYWYRQAAGRGLQLLFYSVGIGQISSEVPQNLSASRPQDRQFILSSKKLLLSDSGFYLCAWSAGTDGANVLTFGAGSRLTVL.

V is TRBV27 and J is TRBJ2-5; 12 bases map to TRBD1. V was clipped by 5 bases and J by 5 bases; unmatched bases: 9. Germline CDR1 reads MNHEY; CDR2 reads SMNVEV (reference sequence). The CDR3 totals 16 residues. The CDR3 DNA reads TGTGCCAGCAGTCGGCCGGGACAGGGGGCTTGGGAGACCCAGTACTTC. Its translation: CASSRPGQGAWETQYF.

V usage is TRBV10-2 and J usage is TRBJ1-2; 9 bases match TRBD1. Trimming at V came to 4 bases and at J to 1 base, leaving 13 bases not matched to a gene. Germline lookup yields CDR1 WSHSY and CDR2 SAAADI. There are 18 residues in the CDR3. CDR3 amino acids: CASSGAGTGKIGNYGYTF. In DNA form, the CDR3 reads TGCGCCAGCAGTGGGGCCGGGACAGGGAAAATTGGTAACTATGGCTACACCTTC.

The CDR3 region is CATSRDPTTLAGGRSYEQYF. In DNA form, the CDR3 reads TGTGCCACCAGCAGAGATCCGACCACCCTAGCGGGAGGGCGCTCCTACGAGCAGTACTTC. The V and J genes are TRBV15 and TRBJ2-7; 12 bases are shared with TRBD2. The CDR3 contains 20 residues. With 0 bases clipped from V and 0 bases from J, the junction kept 12 bases outside the gene matches. Germline V gene sequence: CDR1 LNHNV, CDR2 YYDKDF (reference sequence).

The CDR3 reads CATRAAGAGNTEAFF. The CDR3, as DNA: TGTGCCACCAGGGCGGCGGGGGCTGGGAACACTGAAGCTTTCTTT. V usage is TRBV24-1 and J usage is TRBJ1-1, with D perhaps matching TRBD1 (6 bases). Germline V gene lookup returns CDR1 KGHDR and CDR2 SFDVKD. V lost 7 bases and J 1 base, leaving 15 bases between the germline ends. This CDR3 contains 15 residues.

This sequence joins TRBV9 and TRBJ1-1, with 9 bases matching TRBD1. There are 15 residues in the CDR3. The germline V gene encodes CDR1 SGDLS and CDR2 YYNGEE. J was trimmed by 0 bases and V by 3 bases; bases with no gene match: 3. This CDR3 is CASSAGTGMNTEAFF. The CDR3 DNA sequence: TGTGCCAGCAGCGCCGGGACAGGGATGAACACTGAAGCTTTCTTT.

The rearrangement uses TRBV7-6 and TRBJ2-5; TRBD2 aligns across 13 bases. The germline V gene encodes CDR1 SGHVS and CDR2 FNYEAQ. The V segment lost 2 bases and the J segment 4 bases; nucleotides outside the gene matches: 10. The CDR3 is 18 amino acids. The CDR3 is CASSLKTSGRAGSETQYF. For the CDR3, the DNA is TGTGCCAGCAGCTTAAAAACTAGCGGGAGGGCCGGATCAGAGACCCAGTACTTC.

J is TRBJ1-6 and V is TRBV30; TRBD1 is a possible D gene (6 bases). V was pared by 1 base and J by 3 bases, with 13 bases between. The CDR3 contains 16 residues. The germline V gene encodes CDR1 GTSNPN and CDR2 SVGIG (reference sequence). CDR3 region: CAWSAARGNYNSPLHF. CDR3 coding DNA: TGTGCCTGGAGTGCGGCCAGGGGAAACTATAATTCACCCCTCCACTTT.

The chain employs TRBV14 and TRBJ1-3, with D possibly TRBD1 on 5 matching bases. Germline CDR1 is SGHDN and CDR2 is FVKESK. This CDR3 region has 17 residues. V was shortened by 0 bases and J by 0 bases, with 12 bases between the two germline ends. The CDR3 nucleotides read TGTGCCAGCAGCCAAGATCTTGGACACTTCTCTGGAAACACCATATATTTT. Translating gives CASSQDLGHFSGNTIYF.

The rearrangement uses TRBV3-1 (or the pseudogene TRBV3-2) and TRBJ2-7, with a tentative D call TRBD1 (6 bases). There are 14 residues in the CDR3. V dropped 6 bases and J dropped 3 bases, with 15 bases sitting between them. The germline V gene encodes CDR1 LGHDT and CDR2 YNNKEL (reference sequence). CDR3 coding DNA: TGTGCCAGCAGTCGTATGGCAGGGGACTACGAGCAGTACTTC. This encodes CASSRMAGDYEQYF.

The sample holds one count of this clone. V is TRBV18 and J is TRBJ2-3; 7 positions match TRBD2. V was pared by 1 base and J by 0 bases, with 1 base of the junction left unmatched. Germline CDR1 reads KGHSH; CDR2 reads LQKENI. The CDR3 is 15 amino acids. Here the CDR3 reads CASSPLGGSTDTQYF. The CDR3, as DNA: TGTGCCAGCTCACCACTCGGGGGGAGCACAGATACGCAGTATTTT.

J is TRBJ1-5 and V is TRBV4-1, with 11 nucleotides matching TRBD1. After removal of 5 bases from V and 5 bases from J, the junction contained 8 bases not matched to a gene. The CDR3 runs 16 residues. Germline CDR1 is MGHRA and CDR2 is YSYEKL. In DNA form, the CDR3 reads TGCGCCAGCAGCGATCGGACAGGGGGCCCGGATCAGCCCCAGCATTTT. Translation: CASSDRTGGPDQPQHF.

The rearrangement uses TRBV4-2 and TRBJ2-7; the D gene is possibly TRBD1 (7 bases). V was pared by 0 bases and J by 2 bases, with 14 bases between. Germline V gene data show CDR1 as LGHNA and CDR2 as YNFKEQ. The CDR3 totals 16 residues. The chain's CDR3 is CASSQDAGGITYEQYF. CDR3 in DNA: TGTGCCAGCAGCCAAGATGCAGGGGGGATAACCTACGAGCAGTACTTC.

The rearrangement links TRBV27 to TRBJ2-3, with 13 bases that match TRBD2. The V segment lost 7 bases and the J segment 4 bases; nucleotides outside the gene matches: 8. The germline CDR1 and CDR2 sequences are MNHEY and SMNVEV (reference sequence). This CDR3 region has 16 residues. Here the CDR3 reads CASTKTSGGFADTQYF. The CDR3 bases are TGTGCCAGCACAAAGACTAGCGGGGGGTTCGCAGATACGCAGTATTTT.

The chain recombines TRBV18 with TRBJ2-3; TRBD1 matches 10 bases. CDR1 and CDR2 (germline): KGHSH, LQKENI. The CDR3 sequence is 15 residues long. Germline trimming cut 3 bases from V and 2 bases from J; bases unmatched to any gene: 2. CDR3 DNA sequence: TGTGCCAGCTCACCGGGGACAGGGGTCACAGATACGCAGTATTTT. Encoded protein: CASSPGTGVTDTQYF. Full variable domain (outside the CDR3, taken from reference TRBV18 and TRBJ2-3): NAGVMQNPRHLVRRRGQEARLRCSPMKGHSHVYWYRQLPEEGLKFMVYLQKENIIDESGMPKERFSAEFPKEGPSILRIQQVVRGDSAAYFCASSPGTGVTDTQYFGPGTRLTVL.